This record concerns one T cell receptor beta chain sequence. The entry originates in a study of blood T cell repertoires in COVID-19. Study-wide background: Both acute and convalescent COVID-19 samples were obtained from the United States, Italy and Spain.

The length of the CDR3 is 16 residues. Germline V gene lookup returns CDR1 LGHDT and CDR2 YNNKEL (reference sequence). With 3 bases clipped from V and 6 bases from J, the junction kept 8 bases outside the gene matches. In the authors' workflow: Amplification of reference gene primers was used by the study to estimate nucleated cell counts. The repertoire was sequenced with immunoSEQ multiplex PCR; TCRdb's copy has only in-frame clones and lacks some. The V and J calls and clone size are taken from that table; D and trimming were inferred from the DNA. The profile covers 110,000 to 150,000 clones, with just under 80% appearing a single time and around 2.1% taken by the ten largest.

This chain links TRBV3-1 (or the pseudogene TRBV3-2) with TRBJ1-4; 9 nucleotides align to TRBD1. The TCR was taken from a woman aged 55-75 years with acute or convalescent COVID-19. The sequenced sample consisted of peripheral blood. The CDR3 region is CASSHSPGQGHEKLFF. Here the CDR3 DNA reads TGTGCCAGCAGCCACTCCCCGGGACAGGGCCATGAAAAACTGTTTTTT.